This T cell receptor (beta chain) was identified in a study of molecular identifiers for immune sequencing clone quantification. Study conclusions and caveats: Clonotypes surpassing 20 RNA copies contained over 97% of effector molecules, versus under 1% in naive cells.

Each CDR3 protein is one row after TCRdb ran MiXCR on the PCR reads. The table lists just under 650,000 distinct CDR3 sequences, approximately 20% of them singletons. Germline CDR1 SNHLY, CDR2 FYNNEI. The length of the CDR3 is 11 residues. Trimming took 4 bases from V and 7 from J, leaving 7 bases between them. This clonotype came up many times. Its specificity is not known. The chain recombines TRBV2 with TRBJ1-1; D is undetermined. Sequenced material: naive CD8+ T cells from blood, with Jurkat cell RNA spiked in. Subset described: FACS-sorted CD8+CD4-CCR7+CD45RA+ naive T cells. The sequence came from a human donor in good health. Some libraries in this study had Jurkat cell RNA spiked in. CDR3 sequence: CASSGTYEAFF. The CDR3 region has the DNA TGTGCCAGCAGTGGGACGTATGAAGCTTTCTTT.